Listed here is a single T cell receptor (delta chain). Its antigen is as yet unknown. The data belong to a study of delta chains in infants with herpesvirus infections. As for the study in general: Infants in Uganda were tracked from birth through primary CMV infection. Overall study results and limits: Only the first time point after infection showed the public clonotype. Among Vdelta1 cells, the public clonotype apparently waned within two to three months.

Reverse transcription of PBMC RNA used primers specific for the gamma and delta chains. TCRdb reanalysed the RT-PCR reads with CATT. The sample carries thousands of delta-chain clones, over 25% recorded once. The CDR3 has 18 amino acids. V was cut by 3 bases and J by 5 bases, with 25 bases left in between. Germline V CDR1 and CDR2: TSWWSYY, QGS. The clonotype comes from a human donor who was a Ugandan infant, either HIV-exposed or HIV-unexposed (not recorded which). V is TRDV1 and J is TRDJ1; D tentatively reads TRDD2 or TRDD3 (6 bases each). This specimen was peripheral blood, taken at time point 3 of longitudinal follow-up. The CDR3 loop reads CALGDHPFLEDTEDKLIF. CDR3 sequence (DNA): TGTGCTCTTGGGGACCACCCTTTCCTAGAAGATACGGAAGATAAACTCATCTTT.